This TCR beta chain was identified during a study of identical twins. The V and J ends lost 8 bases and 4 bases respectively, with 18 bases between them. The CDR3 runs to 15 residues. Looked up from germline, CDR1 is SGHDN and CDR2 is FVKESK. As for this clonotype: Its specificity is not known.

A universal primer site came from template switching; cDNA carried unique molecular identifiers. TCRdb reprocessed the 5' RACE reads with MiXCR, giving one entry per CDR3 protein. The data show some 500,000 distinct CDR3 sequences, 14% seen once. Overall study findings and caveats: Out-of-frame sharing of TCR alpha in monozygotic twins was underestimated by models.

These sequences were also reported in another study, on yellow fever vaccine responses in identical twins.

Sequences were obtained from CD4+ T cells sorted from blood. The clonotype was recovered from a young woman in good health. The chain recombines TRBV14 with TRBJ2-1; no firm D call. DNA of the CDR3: TGTGCCAGCTCTTTTAGGCAGAACTCTTACAATGAGCAGTTCTTC. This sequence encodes CASSFRQNSYNEQFF.